The present TCR beta chain was sequenced within a study of blood T cell repertoires in COVID-19. Study-level information: From T cells, B-cell-depleted T cells, or PBMCs came the material, which was cDNA or gDNA.

This clone was counted only a few times. The data were produced by immunoSEQ multiplex PCR, yet TCRdb's version contains in-frame clones alone and is incomplete. The table records over 45,000 clones, roughly 87% of them present only once. Germline V gives CDR1 PRHDT, CDR2 FYEKMQ (reference sequence). Unmatched junction bases numbered 8, after V lost 4 bases and J lost 2 bases. The CDR3 covers 17 residues. This chain joins TRBV13 and TRBJ2-1, with 10 positions matching TRBD2. The sequenced sample was peripheral blood. This clonotype originated in a man aged 40-49 years with COVID-19, enrolled during active disease. DNA for the CDR3: TGTGCCAGCAGCTCCAGGAGCGGGAGGGACCCCTACAATGAGCAGTTCTTC. Its protein is CASSSRSGRDPYNEQFF.